These 16 T cell receptor beta chains came from one sample sequenced in a study of blood T cells in healthy people across ages. Primers used in a second PCR of about 7 to 12 cycles were a sample-barcoded 5' primer and a J-beta primer mix. MiXCR was run by TCRdb on the 5' RACE reads, yielding one entry per CDR3 protein. The data contain around 710,000 distinct CDR3 sequences, 43% of them singletons. Sequencing was done on a sample of blood. The receptors stem from a woman aged 55-69 years in good health.

The chain has TRBV2 and TRBJ1-5; D uncertain. Germline values: CDR1 SNHLY, CDR2 FYNNEI. Trimming took 3 bases from V and 11 from J, leaving 8 bases between them. The CDR3 runs to 11 residues. The DNA of the CDR3 is TGTGCCAGCAGTGAGTTGCACTCCCAGCATTTT. Residues: CASSELHSQHF.

The chain combines TRBV28 with TRBJ2-3; the D is unclear. This CDR3 has 13 amino acids. Germline V CDR1 and CDR2: MDHEN, SYDVKM. Trimming stripped 8 bases from V and 1 base from J, with 10 bases between. DNA for the CDR3: TGTGCCAGCCTGAACGGAGGCACAGATACGCAGTATTTT. This gives the protein CASLNGGTDTQYF.

This sequence joins TRBV5-1 and TRBJ2-7, with 8 bases identical to TRBD2. This CDR3 spans 18 amino acids. Germline assignment: CDR1 SGHRS and CDR2 YFSETQ. The trim removed 2 bases at V and 0 bases at J, leaving 13 bases unmatched. CDR3 DNA: TGCGCCAGCAGCTTTCAGACTAGCGAGAGAACAGCCTCCTACGAGCAGTACTTC. As protein: CASSFQTSERTASYEQYF.

The V gene is TRBV7-2, the J gene TRBJ1-5; 8 positions agree with TRBD1. The J segment lost 7 bases and the V segment lost 1 base, leaving 9 bases of the junction unmatched. The CDR3 is made up of 16 amino acids. CDR1 SGHTA and CDR2 FQGNSA come from the germline V gene. The DNA for the CDR3 is TGTGCCAGCAGCTTAGATGGACAGGGACTGTGGCAGCCCCAGCATTTT. Translating it yields CASSLDGQGLWQPQHF.

CDR3 sequence reads: CASSRGRLAGDYNEQYF. CDR3 nucleotide sequence: TGTGCCAGCAGCCGGGGCAGACTAGCGGGGGACTACAATGAGCAGTACTTC. The chain has TRBV11-2 and TRBJ2-7, with 12 bases matching TRBD2. Trimming at V came to 5 bases and at J to 7 bases, leaving 15 bases not matched to a gene. This CDR3 has 17 residues. Germline-derived CDR1 and CDR2 are SGHAT and FQNNGV.

Comments on this clonotype: It may be a read error: a sequence one base away is much more abundant. The chain has TRBV10-1 and TRBJ2-5, with a tentative D call TRBD1 (6 bases). There are 14 residues in the CDR3. Germline loops: CDR1 WNHNN, CDR2 SYGVQD (reference sequence). Trimming removed 6 bases from V and 11 bases from J, with 22 bases in between. CDR3 loop: CASSGTPGDNEQYF. The CDR3, as DNA: TGCGCCAGCAGCGGGACACCCGGGGACAATGAGCAGTACTTC.

The V and J genes are TRBV18 and TRBJ2-4; a possible D gene is TRBD2 (5 bases). TRBJ2-7 matches the DNA end more closely, so the J call is doubtful. This CDR3 contains 13 residues. The V gene's germline CDR1 is KGHSH and CDR2 LQKENI. CDR3 sequence: CASSEGTGLEQYF. Here the CDR3 DNA reads TGTGCCAGCTCAGAGGGTACGGGTCTCGAGCAGTACTTC.

Notes on this clonotype: A much more abundant neighbour one base away suggests this may be a read error. The chain carries TRBV11-2 and TRBJ2-3; D unresolved. The CDR3 sequence is 14 residues long. Germline assignment: CDR1 SGHAT and CDR2 FQNNGV. The CDR3 DNA is TGTGCCCGCAGCTTAGTTTGGAACACAGATACGCAGTATTTT. Protein product: CARSLVWNTDTQYF.

A few counts support this clonotype. The CDR3 nucleotides are TGTGCCAGCAGTTACTTTATTCGAGAGACCCAGTACTTC. This codes for CASSYFIRETQYF. The genes are TRBV6-5 and TRBJ2-5; D uncertain. The CDR3 totals 13 residues. In germline, CDR1 is MNHEY, CDR2 SVGAGI. V lost 1 base, J lost 4 bases, and 7 bases lay in between.

This chain joins TRBV28 and TRBJ2-5, with a possible D match to TRBD2 (5 bases). The CDR3 is 13 amino acids. The V end lost 7 bases, the J end lost 0 bases, and 9 bases lay between the germline ends. Looked up from germline, CDR1 is MDHEN and CDR2 is SYDVKM. CDR3 sequence: CASTDYNQETQYF. CDR3 coding DNA: TGTGCCAGCACAGACTACAACCAAGAGACCCAGTACTTC.

This rearrangement joins TRBV20-1 to TRBJ2-7, with D unclear. With 0 bases removed from V and 2 bases from J, the gap between germline ends came to 14 bases. Looked up from germline, CDR1 is DFQATT and CDR2 is SNEGSKA (reference sequence). This CDR3 region has 15 residues. CDR3 nucleotide sequence: TGCAGTGCTAGAGATCTACCAGGAGAACCCTACGAGCAGTACTTC. This codes for CSARDLPGEPYEQYF.

V and J are TRBV5-5 and TRBJ1-1; possibly TRBD1 for D (6 bases). The CDR3 extends over 12 amino acids. Germline V gene lookup returns CDR1 SGHKS and CDR2 YYEKEE (reference sequence). V dropped 4 bases and J dropped 7 bases, with 11 bases sitting between them. The CDR3 bases are TGTGCCAGCAGCGGGGGGACACTTGAAGCTTTCTTT. Residues: CASSGGTLEAFF. The entire variable domain, with the rest obtained from reference TRBV5-5 and TRBJ1-1, is as follows: DAGVTQSPTHLIKTRGQQVTLRCSPISGHKSVSWYQQVLGQGPQFIFQYYEKEERGRGNFPDRFSARQFPNYSSELNVNALLLGDSALYLCASSGGTLEAFFGQGTRLTVV.

This clonotype showed up just a few times. V and J are TRBV11-2 and TRBJ2-1; D is ambiguous. From germline, CDR1 is SGHAT and CDR2 FQNNGV. The V and J ends lost 5 bases and 6 bases respectively, with 14 bases between them. The CDR3 sequence is 14 residues long. The CDR3 loop is CASSPSALGNEQFF. DNA for the CDR3: TGTGCCAGCAGCCCATCTGCACTCGGCAATGAGCAGTTCTTC.

This chain links TRBV10-3 with TRBJ2-1; D gene uncertain. V lost 4 bases and J 5 bases, leaving 15 bases between the germline ends. This CDR3 has 15 amino acids. Germline CDR1 reads ENHRY; CDR2 reads SYGVKD. Written as DNA, the CDR3 is TGTGCCATCAGTGGATCGTCTTCTAGGGACAATGAGCAGTTCTTC. Translation: CAISGSSSRDNEQFF.

A remark on this clonotype: A clone one base away is much larger, so this may be a read error. The genes are TRBV7-2 and TRBJ2-4; D gene uncertain. Trimming pared 5 bases from V and 8 bases from J, leaving 13 bases between. CDR1 and CDR2 (germline): SGHTA, FQGNSA. The CDR3 loop spans 13 amino acids. CDR3 in DNA: TGTGCCAGCAGCGTCCCTGGTCCCCACATTCAGTACTTC. Protein product: CASSVPGPHIQYF. Variable domain in full (rest from reference TRBV7-2 and TRBJ2-4): GAGVSQSPSNKVTEKGKDVELRCDPISGHTALYWYRQSLGQGLEFLIYFQGNSAPDKSGLPSDRFSAERTGGSVSTLTIQRTQQEDSAVYLCASSVPGPHIQYFGAGTRLSVL.

This clonotype has a handful of counts. J is TRBJ2-1 and V is TRBV12-3 or TRBV12-4; unclear D gene. The CDR3 is 13 amino acids. Trimming shortened V by 7 bases and J by 5 bases, and 12 bases separated the two germline ends. CDR3 loop: CASTPYRDNEQFF. The CDR3 DNA is TGTGCCAGCACCCCTTATAGGGACAATGAGCAGTTCTTC.